Presented here are 21 T cell receptor beta chains from one specimen sequenced in a study of blood T cell repertoires in COVID-19. Some clones are missing from TCRdb's copy, which holds only in-frame ones; the method was immunoSEQ multiplex PCR. Here the sample spans about 58,000 clones, about 84% being singletons. The sample comprised peripheral blood. The receptor set was obtained from a man aged 40-50 years with active COVID-19.

The chain is built from TRBV10-1 and TRBJ1-1; D gene uncertain. The CDR3 sequence is 14 residues long. Trimming removed 2 bases from V and 9 bases from J, with 16 bases in between. Germline V gene lookup returns CDR1 WNHNN and CDR2 SYGVQD (reference sequence). As DNA, the CDR3 is TGCGCCAGCAGTGAGAGTGCGGGTATGGAAAAAGCTTTCTTT. Translation: CASSESAGMEKAFF.

CDR3: CASSLGLADYNEQFF. CDR3 nucleotides: TGTGCCAGCAGTTTGGGACTAGCGGACTACAATGAGCAGTTCTTC. The chain joins TRBV7-6 to TRBJ2-1; 11 bases align to TRBD2. CDR3 length equals 15 residues. CDR1 and CDR2 (germline): SGHVS, FNYEAQ. Trimming took 6 bases from V and 3 from J; bases not matched to a gene: 4.

The genes are TRBV5-1 and TRBJ1-1; 9 nucleotides line up with TRBD1. The CDR3 sequence is 15 residues long. Trimming removed 3 bases from V and 4 bases from J; junction bases left unmatched: 7. Germline CDR1 SGHRS, CDR2 YFSETQ. The CDR3 here is CASSSTQTGGTEAFF. The CDR3 DNA sequence: TGCGCCAGCAGCTCCACACAGACAGGGGGCACTGAAGCTTTCTTT. The whole variable domain, filled in from reference TRBV5-1 and TRBJ1-1, reads KAGVTQTPRYLIKTRGQQVTLSCSPISGHRSVSWYQQTPGQGLQFLFEYFSETQRNKGNFPGRFSGRQFSNSRSEMNVSTLELGDSALYLCASSSTQTGGTEAFFGQGTRLTVV.

This rearrangement joins TRBV5-1 to TRBJ2-2; 7 nucleotides line up with TRBD1. CDR1 is SGHRS, CDR2 YFSETQ, per germline. Unmatched junction bases numbered 7, after V lost 4 bases and J lost 4 bases. The CDR3 runs to 15 residues. CDR3 residues: CASSIRQGGTGELFF. As DNA, the CDR3 is TGCGCCAGCAGCATCCGACAGGGTGGCACCGGGGAGCTGTTTTTT. Full variable domain (remainder filled in from reference TRBV5-1 and TRBJ2-2): KAGVTQTPRYLIKTRGQQVTLSCSPISGHRSVSWYQQTPGQGLQFLFEYFSETQRNKGNFPGRFSGRQFSNSRSEMNVSTLELGDSALYLCASSIRQGGTGELFFGEGSRLTVL.

CDR3: CASSYLPTGPITDTQYF. The CDR3 region has the DNA TGTGCCAGCAGCTACCTCCCAACAGGGCCGATCACAGATACGCAGTATTTT. This rearrangement joins TRBV27 to TRBJ2-3, with a possible D match to TRBD1 (6 bases). The V end lost 6 bases, the J end lost 2 bases, and 21 bases lay between the germline ends. The CDR3 has 17 amino acids. Germline V CDR1 and CDR2: MNHEY, SMNVEV (reference sequence).

The chain has TRBV6-6 and TRBJ2-1; 9 bases are a match to TRBD2. The germline gives CDR1 MNHNY, CDR2 SVGAGI (reference sequence). This CDR3 is built from 16 residues. Trimming removed 5 bases from V and 5 bases from J; junction bases left unmatched: 10. The DNA of the CDR3 is TGTGCCAGCAGTACCGCCGGGACTAGCCTCAACAATGAGCAGTTCTTC. It encodes CASSTAGTSLNNEQFF.

The V gene is TRBV5-4, the J gene TRBJ2-3; D might be TRBD1 (5 bases). Germline-derived CDR1 and CDR2 are SGHNT and YYREEE (reference sequence). CDR3 size: 15 residues. Trimming stripped 4 bases from V and 0 bases from J, with 12 bases between. In DNA form, the CDR3 reads TGTGCCAGCAGCCACGAAGGGGCCAGCACAGATACGCAGTATTTT. This encodes CASSHEGASTDTQYF.

This clone was observed once. The rearrangement joins TRBV30 to TRBJ1-6; D may be TRBD1 (5 bases). V gave up 2 bases and J gave up 12 bases, with 11 bases separating them. In germline, CDR1 is GTSNPN, CDR2 SVGIG (reference sequence). The CDR3 has 12 residues. CDR3 in amino acids: CAWSMGLEPLHF. The DNA of the CDR3 is TGTGCCTGGAGTATGGGGCTAGAACCCCTCCACTTT.

The V gene is TRBV27, the J gene TRBJ1-2; D may be TRBD1 (5 bases). CDR3 size: 14 residues. Deletions cut 3 bases from V and 4 bases from J, with 12 bases between. Looked up from germline, CDR1 is MNHEY and CDR2 is SMNVEV (reference sequence). The CDR3 DNA reads as TGTGCCAGCAGTTTGGGAGGGGATCTCTATGGCTACACCTTC. Translating gives CASSLGGDLYGYTF.

This clone was seen more than once but under ten times. The chain employs TRBV30 and TRBJ2-7; maybe TRBD2 (5 bases). The V gene lost 2 bases and the J gene lost 3 bases, with 8 bases spanning the gap. Per the germline V gene, CDR1 is GTSNPN and CDR2 is SVGIG (reference sequence). This CDR3 contains 12 residues. This chain's CDR3 is CAWSKGVYEQYF. CDR3 nucleotides: TGTGCCTGGAGTAAGGGAGTCTACGAGCAGTACTTC.

The J gene is TRBJ1-1, the V gene TRBV19; D unclear. V was trimmed by 1 base and J by 8 bases, leaving 11 bases between them. The CDR3 extends over 13 amino acids. CDR1 and CDR2 (germline): LNHDA, SQIVND (reference sequence). The CDR3 DNA follows: TGTGCCAGTAGTATAGCCCTCCTCGAGGAAGCTTTCTTT. Amino acids: CASSIALLEEAFF.

The rearrangement uses TRBV19 and TRBJ2-3; 7 nucleotides match TRBD2. Germline trimming cut 4 bases from V and 4 bases from J; bases unmatched to any gene: 2. The CDR3 extends over 13 amino acids. Germline lookup yields CDR1 LNHDA and CDR2 SQIVND (reference sequence). The DNA of the CDR3 is TGTGCCAGTAGTACTAGCGGCGCAGATACGCAGTATTTT. It specifies CASSTSGADTQYF.

The rearrangement links TRBV5-4 to TRBJ2-1, with D hard to call. CDR1 SGHNT and CDR2 YYREEE come from the germline V gene (reference sequence). Trimming removed 4 bases at V and 3 bases at J, with 8 bases between. CDR3 length equals 13 residues. CDR3 coding DNA: TGTGCCAGCAGCCCCGCGGTCTACAATGAGCAGTTCTTC. It encodes CASSPAVYNEQFF.

The chain has TRBV28 and TRBJ2-3, with 9 nucleotides matching TRBD1. J lost 3 bases, V lost 3 bases, and 4 bases had no gene match. CDR1 and CDR2 from the germline V gene are MDHEN and SYDVKM. The CDR3 consists of 15 residues. The CDR3 reads CASSFYRGLTDTQYF. CDR3 DNA: TGTGCCAGCAGTTTCTACAGGGGGCTTACAGATACGCAGTATTTT.

This clone was observed once. The chain is built from TRBV6-5 and TRBJ2-3; 10 bases map to TRBD2. CDR3 length equals 14 residues. The V gene's germline CDR1 is MNHEY and CDR2 SVGAGI. V shed 6 bases and J 2 bases; nucleotides not matched to a gene: 2. The CDR3 DNA reads as TGTGCCAGCAGGCTAGCGGGAGACACAGATACGCAGTATTTT. It encodes CASRLAGDTDTQYF.

DNA of the CDR3: TGCGCCAGCAGCCAAGGGGACAGATATACAACCTACGAGCAGTACTTC. This codes for CASSQGDRYTTYEQYF. The J gene is TRBJ2-7, the V gene TRBV4-1; 7 bases line up with TRBD1. The germline V gene has CDR1 MGHRA and CDR2 YSYEKL. This CDR3 is built from 16 residues. V trimming: 1 base; J trimming: 2 bases; junction bases outside the gene matches: 8.

V gene TRBV18 combines with J gene TRBJ2-3; tentative D call: TRBD2 (6 bases). The germline V gene encodes CDR1 KGHSH and CDR2 LQKENI. V dropped 8 bases and J dropped 0 bases, with 15 bases sitting between them. The CDR3 loop spans 15 amino acids. CDR3 in amino acids: CASHGRGTSTDTQYF. CDR3 DNA: TGTGCCAGCCACGGGCGGGGTACTAGCACAGATACGCAGTATTTT.

The genes are TRBV7-2 and TRBJ1-5; D gene unclear. Germline V CDR1 and CDR2: SGHTA, FQGNSA. The V gene lost 2 bases and the J gene lost 6 bases, with 8 bases spanning the gap. This CDR3 has 13 amino acids. The CDR3 loop reads CASSLSIGQPQHF. CDR3 DNA: TGTGCCAGCAGCTTATCGATCGGTCAGCCCCAGCATTTT.

The rearrangement uses TRBV7-9 and TRBJ2-3; the D gene is possibly TRBD1 (6 bases). Germline-derived CDR1 and CDR2 are SEHNR and FQNEAQ (reference sequence). The length of the CDR3 is 15 residues. V lost 7 bases, J lost 9 bases, and 23 bases lay in between. The CDR3 sequence is CASTPKATAQGTQYF. The CDR3 DNA follows: TGTGCCAGCACCCCCAAGGCGACAGCACAGGGAACGCAGTATTTT. The entire variable domain, with the rest obtained from reference TRBV7-9 and TRBJ2-3, is as follows: DTGVSQNPRHKITKRGQNVTFRCDPISEHNRLYWYRQTLGQGPEFLTYFQNEAQLEKSRLLSDRFSAERPKGSFSTLEIQRTEQGDSAMYLCASTPKATAQGTQYFGPGTRLTVL.

The DNA of the CDR3 is TGTGCCAGCAGCTTTAGCGGGAGAGGAGAGACCCAGTACTTC. Its translation: CASSFSGRGETQYF. The gene calls are TRBV9 and TRBJ2-5, with 9 positions matching TRBD2. The V segment lost 4 bases and the J segment 4 bases; nucleotides outside the gene matches: 5. CDR3 length: 14 amino acids. Germline assignment: CDR1 SGDLS and CDR2 YYNGEE.

This rearrangement joins TRBV10-3 to TRBJ2-1, with 11 bases lining up with TRBD1. The germline V gene encodes CDR1 ENHRY and CDR2 SYGVKD. CDR3 size: 17 residues. The trim removed 0 bases at V and 7 bases at J, leaving 8 bases unmatched. CDR3 sequence: CAISESRPGQGVNEQFF. The DNA for the CDR3 is TGTGCCATCAGTGAGTCGAGACCGGGACAGGGGGTTAATGAGCAGTTCTTC.